The next 4 T cell receptor beta chains were all read from a single sample in a study of shared clonotypes between healthy human individuals. Assay: immunoSEQ multiplex PCR; the TCRdb copy retains only in-frame clones and omits some. In the table there are 190,000 or so clones, approximately 61% of which are singletons. The sequenced sample was memory CD4+ T cells sorted from blood. The subset: CD45RA-negative fraction. Receptors originate from a man aged 30 to 39 in good health.

This chain connects TRBV7-3 to TRBJ2-2; TRBD2 aligns across 10 bases. This CDR3 has 17 amino acids. V lost 1 base and J lost 3; bases outside the gene matches: 5. Per the germline V gene, CDR1 is SGHTA and CDR2 is FQGTGA. The CDR3 spells CASSLKPLAGDTGELFF. The CDR3 DNA sequence: TGTGCCAGCAGCTTAAAACCCCTAGCGGGGGACACCGGGGAGCTGTTTTTT.

The V call is TRBV15, the J call TRBJ1-1; the D is unclear. The CDR3 extends over 15 amino acids. Trimming left V 2 bases short and J 0 bases short, with 10 bases between. Germline CDR1 reads LNHNV; CDR2 reads YYDKDF (reference sequence). For the CDR3, the DNA is TGTGCCACCAGCAGAATATCGGTTATGAACACTGAAGCTTTCTTT. This codes for CATSRISVMNTEAFF.

V gene TRBV5-1 combines with J gene TRBJ2-5; TRBD2 matches at 10 bases. Per germline, CDR1 SGHRS and CDR2 YFSETQ. V lost 1 base, J lost 3 bases, and 6 bases stayed unmatched. The length of the CDR3 is 16 residues. For the CDR3, the DNA is TGCGCCAGCAGCTTGAGGACTAGCGGTTTAGAAGAGACCCAGTACTTC. Amino acid sequence: CASSLRTSGLEETQYF.

This clone was found a few times. This chain joins TRBV2 and TRBJ2-4; 10 bases match TRBD1. Per the germline V gene, CDR1 is SNHLY and CDR2 is FYNNEI. The CDR3 has 14 amino acids. V trimming: 7 bases; J trimming: 14 bases; junction bases outside the gene matches: 14. The DNA for the CDR3 is TGTGCCAGCAACCCTGTGGGGACAGGGGAGTTGGAGTACTTC. Its protein product is CASNPVGTGELEYF.